The 21 T cell receptor beta chains presented below share a single source sample, sequenced in a study of neurological immune-mediated disorders. TCRdb called the 5' RACE reads again in MiXCR, with one record for every CDR3 protein. The repertoire holds fewer than 45,000 distinct CDR3 sequences, with 7% to 8% as singletons. Source material: PBMCs. Receptors were obtained from a middle-aged woman in good health.

This clonotype was found many times. This chain links TRBV5-1 with TRBJ2-5, with D possibly matching TRBD1 (6 bases). The CDR3 loop spans 15 amino acids. With 5 bases removed from V and 2 bases from J, the gap between germline ends came to 16 bases. Per the germline V gene, CDR1 is SGHRS and CDR2 is YFSETQ. In DNA form, the CDR3 reads TGCGCCAGCAGAGAACAGGGCCTTGTTCAAGAGACCCAGTACTTC. Amino acids: CASREQGLVQETQYF.

This clonotype was detected many times. The chain has TRBV29-1 and TRBJ2-3; 7 nucleotides line up with TRBD1. The V gene's germline CDR1 is SQVTM and CDR2 ANQGSEA. Trimming at V came to 4 bases and at J to 4 bases, leaving 11 bases not matched to a gene. The CDR3 sequence is 15 residues long. The CDR3 DNA follows: TGCAGCGTTGGGGGAACAGGGGAATCAGCAGATACGCAGTATTTT. This encodes CSVGGTGESADTQYF.

This clonotype showed up many times. The chain uses TRBV28 and TRBJ2-4, with 8 positions matching TRBD2. CDR1 and CDR2 (germline): MDHEN, SYDVKM. Trimming took 5 bases from V and 8 from J; bases not matched to a gene: 5. The CDR3 runs to 13 residues. CDR3 DNA: TGTGCCAGCAGTCCACCCGGGGGGGACATTCAGTACTTC. Translating gives CASSPPGGDIQYF. Drawing the rest from reference TRBV28 and TRBJ2-4, the complete variable domain is DVKVTQSSRYLVKRTGEKVFLECVQDMDHENMFWYRQDPGLGLRLIYFSYDVKMKEKGDIPEGYSVSREKKERFSLILESASTNQTSMYLCASSPPGGDIQYFGAGTRLSVL.

This clonotype was counted at least ten times. This chain links TRBV28 with TRBJ2-3, with 7 nucleotides matching TRBD2. CDR3 length equals 16 residues. Germline V gene data show CDR1 as MDHEN and CDR2 as SYDVKM. V shed 4 bases, J shed 0 bases, and the junction held 7 bases outside the gene matches. The CDR3 DNA reads as TGTGCCAGCAGTTCCACTAGCGTACTTAGCACAGATACGCAGTATTTT. Protein product: CASSSTSVLSTDTQYF.

This clonotype appeared many times. The chain links TRBV5-5 to TRBJ2-7, with TRBD1 as a possible D gene (6 bases). Trimming stripped 0 bases from V and 6 bases from J, with 16 bases between. CDR3 length: 15 residues. Germline CDR1 reads SGHKS; CDR2 reads YYEKEE (reference sequence). The CDR3 DNA reads TGTGCCAGCAGCTTGGATCTTTGGACAGTTTCCGAGCAGTACTTC. It is translated as CASSLDLWTVSEQYF.

This clonotype was observed many times. V and J are TRBV12-3 or TRBV12-4 and TRBJ1-5; 8 nucleotides line up with TRBD1. V lost 5 bases, J lost 7 bases, and 10 bases stayed unmatched. The CDR3 is 15 residues long. This CDR3 is CASSPRTGTSQPQHF. The CDR3 DNA reads TGTGCCAGCAGTCCCCGGACAGGGACGAGCCAGCCCCAGCATTTT.

There are many counts of this clonotype. The gene calls are TRBV12-3 or TRBV12-4 and TRBJ2-1; D possibly corresponds to TRBD2 (5 bases). This CDR3 is 12 amino acids long. The V end was cut by 6 bases, the J end by 9 bases, with 12 bases between. The chain's CDR3 is CASSPLAGEQFF. The CDR3 DNA sequence: TGTGCCAGCAGCCCTCTAGCCGGTGAGCAGTTCTTC.

This clonotype was observed at least ten times. V usage is TRBV5-1 and J usage is TRBJ1-4; D ambiguous. This CDR3 region has 14 residues. Trimming stripped 0 bases from V and 7 bases from J, with 10 bases between. Germline CDR1 is SGHRS and CDR2 is YFSETQ. CDR3 DNA sequence: TGCGCCAGCAGCTTGGGTAGGGCCGGTGAAAAACTGTTTTTT. It specifies CASSLGRAGEKLFF.

This clonotype showed up many times. The chain employs TRBV6-1 and TRBJ2-2; TRBD2 agrees at 10 bases. The CDR3 length is 16 residues. Unmatched junction bases numbered 3, after V lost 3 bases and J lost 2 bases. Germline V gene sequence: CDR1 MNHNS, CDR2 SASEGT. For the CDR3, the DNA is TGTGCCAGCAGTGATCAGCGGGAGGGTAACACCGGGGAGCTGTTTTTT. Protein product: CASSDQREGNTGELFF.

This clonotype was seen at least ten times. The chain has TRBV28 and TRBJ1-2, with TRBD1 matching 7 bases. Per germline, CDR1 MDHEN and CDR2 SYDVKM. J lost 6 bases, V lost 6 bases, and 7 bases had no gene match. This CDR3 has 13 residues. The CDR3 DNA follows: TGTGCCAGCAGATCGACAGGGAGGGATGGCTACACCTTC. It is translated as CASRSTGRDGYTF.

The table lists this clonotype with many counts. The chain links TRBV6-5 to TRBJ2-3; 7 bases align to TRBD2. Germline assignment: CDR1 MNHEY and CDR2 SVGAGI. Unmatched junction bases numbered 3, after V lost 6 bases and J lost 3 bases. The CDR3 extends over 13 amino acids. The CDR3 loop is CASSWGGTDTQYF. CDR3 bases: TGTGCCAGCAGCTGGGGGGGGACAGATACGCAGTATTTT.

This chain joins TRBV5-6 and TRBJ2-1; 8 positions match TRBD1. After removal of 0 bases from V and 3 bases from J, the junction contained 2 bases not matched to a gene. CDR1 is SGHDT, CDR2 YYEEEE, per germline. This CDR3 has 15 amino acids. The CDR3 reads CASSLGQGRYNEQFF. The CDR3 region has the DNA TGTGCCAGCAGCTTGGGACAGGGGCGCTACAATGAGCAGTTCTTC. Based on the CDR3 plus reference TRBV5-6 and TRBJ2-1, the full variable domain is DAGVTQSPTHLIKTRGQQVTLRCSPKSGHDTVSWYQQALGQGPQFIFQYYEEEERQRGNFPDRFSGHQFPNYSSELNVNALLLGDSALYLCASSLGQGRYNEQFFGPGTRLTVL.

This clonotype was observed at least ten times. The chain uses TRBV20-1 and TRBJ2-5, with D possibly matching TRBD2 (6 bases). Looked up from germline, CDR1 is DFQATT and CDR2 is SNEGSKA (reference sequence). The germline V and J ends were trimmed by 3 bases and 3 bases, with 11 bases remaining between them. This CDR3 has 13 amino acids. DNA for the CDR3: TGCAGTGCTAGCGTTCCGGGAGAAGAGACCCAGTACTTC. This sequence encodes CSASVPGEETQYF.

Note on this clonotype: An end of the junction differs from the germline gene, which may be a read error. The rearrangement links TRBV24-1 to TRBJ1-5; D is uncertain. This CDR3 has 15 amino acids. Looked up from germline, CDR1 is KGHDR and CDR2 is SFDVKD. The CDR3 DNA sequence: TGTGCCACCAGTGATGGGAGGACTGGCGGTCAGACCCAGCATTTT. Amino acids: CATSDGRTGGQTQHF.

This clonotype came up many times. The rearrangement links TRBV28 to TRBJ2-1; 9 bases agree with TRBD2. Germline assignment: CDR1 MDHEN and CDR2 SYDVKM. This CDR3 contains 16 residues. V was clipped by 2 bases and J by 4 bases; unmatched bases: 6. The CDR3 here is CASSLDGTSIYNEQFF. For the CDR3, the DNA is TGTGCCAGCAGTTTAGACGGGACTAGCATATACAATGAGCAGTTCTTC. Drawing the rest from reference TRBV28 and TRBJ2-1, the complete variable domain is DVKVTQSSRYLVKRTGEKVFLECVQDMDHENMFWYRQDPGLGLRLIYFSYDVKMKEKGDIPEGYSVSREKKERFSLILESASTNQTSMYLCASSLDGTSIYNEQFFGPGTRLTVL.

At least ten counts were recorded for this clonotype. The chain links TRBV5-1 to TRBJ2-1, with 8 nucleotides matching TRBD2. The CDR3 consists of 16 residues. V was pared by 0 bases and J by 7 bases, with 9 bases of the junction left unmatched. CDR1 is SGHRS, CDR2 YFSETQ, per germline. In DNA form, the CDR3 reads TGCGCCAGCAGCTTGGCAGCAGCGGGAGCGAGGAATGAGCAGTTCTTC. It is translated as CASSLAAAGARNEQFF.

This clonotype was seen ten or more times. The CDR3 reads CASSNVLAGGSLDPHEQYF. In nucleotides, the CDR3 is TGCGCCAGCAGCAACGTACTAGCGGGAGGAAGTCTAGATCCCCACGAGCAGTACTTC. The V call is TRBV5-1, the J call TRBJ2-7; 12 positions match TRBD2. Losses at the gene ends were 4 bases for V and 5 bases for J; bases not matched to a gene: 19. Germline values: CDR1 SGHRS, CDR2 YFSETQ. The CDR3 contains 19 residues. The variable domain in full, with the rest retrieved from reference TRBV5-1 and TRBJ2-7, is KAGVTQTPRYLIKTRGQQVTLSCSPISGHRSVSWYQQTPGQGLQFLFEYFSETQRNKGNFPGRFSGRQFSNSRSEMNVSTLELGDSALYLCASSNVLAGGSLDPHEQYFGPGTRLTVT.

V and J are TRBV28 and TRBJ2-1; D is ambiguous. Trimming cost V 3 bases and J 10 bases, with 10 bases left between them. CDR1 and CDR2 (germline): MDHEN, SYDVKM. This CDR3 is 12 amino acids long. CDR3 sequence: CASSLRLTEQFF. The CDR3 DNA reads TGTGCCAGCAGTTTGCGCCTCACGGAGCAGTTCTTC.

This clonotype was observed many times. CDR3 protein: CSARDRQGTGELFF. The CDR3, as DNA: TGCAGTGCTAGAGATCGCCAGGGCACCGGGGAGCTGTTTTTT. The chain joins TRBV20-1 to TRBJ2-2; maybe TRBD1 (5 bases). The CDR3 has 14 amino acids. V was pared by 0 bases and J by 4 bases, with 9 bases between. Per germline, CDR1 DFQATT and CDR2 SNEGSKA (reference sequence).

This clonotype was seen ten or more times. The genes are TRBV10-3 and TRBJ1-2; D may be TRBD1 (5 bases). The ends were cut back, 1 base at V and 6 bases at J, with 15 bases in the middle. The CDR3 has 15 amino acids. Germline V CDR1 and CDR2: ENHRY, SYGVKD. Here the CDR3 DNA reads TGTGCCATCAGTGAGTACGGGGGTGAAGCGAATGGCTACACCTTC. It is translated as CAISEYGGEANGYTF.

In this sample, this clonotype turned up many times. This chain uses TRBV20-1 with TRBJ1-2; TRBD1 aligns across 7 bases. With 6 bases clipped from V and 2 bases from J, the junction kept 3 bases outside the gene matches. This CDR3 spans 12 amino acids. In germline, CDR1 is DFQATT, CDR2 SNEGSKA (reference sequence). CDR3 coding DNA: TGCAGTGCCCGGGACAGCAACTATGGCTACACCTTC. Translation: CSARDSNYGYTF.